These 20 T cell receptor beta chains were all obtained from the same sample, sequenced in a study of siplizumab effects on memory and regulatory T cells. Measured with immunoSEQ multiplex PCR; TCRdb has only the in-frame clones, and not every one. The data contain approximately 65,000 clones, over 65% of them singletons. Sequencing used memory CD4+ T cells sorted from blood. These receptors were taken from a human donor in good health.

Only one count was recorded for this clone. The chain is built from TRBV4-1 and TRBJ2-6; unclear D gene. V lost 4 bases to trimming and J lost 0 bases, with 10 bases between them. Germline assignment: CDR1 MGHRA and CDR2 YSYEKL. This CDR3 contains 16 residues. In nucleotides, the CDR3 is TGCGCCAGCAGCCGGCTTCTGATCTCTGGGGCCAACGTCCTGACTTTC. It yields the protein CASSRLLISGANVLTF.

This clone was seen just once. The CDR3 bases are TGTGCCAGCAGCCGGACAGGGAACGTGGGTGGCTACACCTTC. Protein sequence: CASSRTGNVGGYTF. The chain combines TRBV7-9 with TRBJ1-2; 8 nucleotides agree with TRBD1. The CDR3 length is 14 residues. Trimming cost V 5 bases and J 7 bases; bases outside gene matches: 9. CDR1 and CDR2 (germline): SEHNR, FQNEAQ (reference sequence). The full variable domain, rest sourced from reference TRBV7-9 and TRBJ1-2, is DTGVSQNPRHKITKRGQNVTFRCDPISEHNRLYWYRQTLGQGPEFLTYFQNEAQLEKSRLLSDRFSAERPKGSFSTLEIQRTEQGDSAMYLCASSRTGNVGGYTFGSGTRLTVV.

The J gene is TRBJ2-1, the V gene TRBV7-3; 9 nucleotides line up with TRBD2. The V and J ends lost 5 bases and 6 bases, in that order; junction bases with no gene match: 11. Germline CDR1 is SGHTA and CDR2 is FQGTGA. The CDR3 totals 16 residues. The CDR3 sequence: CASSASGTSPLNEQFF. In nucleotides, the CDR3 is TGTGCCAGCAGCGCGTCCGGGACTAGCCCCCTCAATGAGCAGTTCTTC.

The CDR3 sequence is CASSPSTTDTQYF. CDR3 sequence (DNA): TGTGCCAGCAGCCCCTCGACAACAGATACGCAGTATTTT. The rearrangement uses TRBV7-2 and TRBJ2-3; no definite D call. Per the germline V gene, CDR1 is SGHTA and CDR2 is FQGNSA. The CDR3 has 13 amino acids. The ends were cut back, 5 bases at V and 3 bases at J, with 9 bases in the middle. The entire variable domain, with the rest obtained from reference TRBV7-2 and TRBJ2-3, is as follows: GAGVSQSPSNKVTEKGKDVELRCDPISGHTALYWYRQSLGQGLEFLIYFQGNSAPDKSGLPSDRFSAERTGGSVSTLTIQRTQQEDSAVYLCASSPSTTDTQYFGPGTRLTVL.

The chain combines TRBV6-6 with TRBJ2-7, with 12 positions matching TRBD1. Germline V gene data show CDR1 as MNHNY and CDR2 as SVGAGI (reference sequence). CDR3 size: 14 residues. The trim removed 2 bases at V and 8 bases at J, leaving 4 bases unmatched. The chain's CDR3 is CASSYPGQGAKQYF. The CDR3, as DNA: TGTGCCAGCAGTTACCCGGGACAGGGGGCCAAGCAGTACTTC.

The gene calls are TRBV6-5 and TRBJ1-1, with D possibly TRBD1 on 5 matching bases. Trimming cost V 4 bases and J 4 bases, with 13 bases left between them. The CDR3 is 14 residues long. Per germline, CDR1 MNHEY and CDR2 SVGAGI. The CDR3: CASSSSQRGTEAFF. For the CDR3, the DNA is TGTGCCAGCAGTTCGAGTCAGAGGGGCACTGAAGCTTTCTTT.

The rearrangement joins TRBV10-3 to TRBJ2-1; no clear D gene. Germline lookup yields CDR1 ENHRY and CDR2 SYGVKD. The CDR3 loop spans 15 amino acids. Trimming pared 3 bases from V and 1 base from J, leaving 10 bases between. CDR3 region: CAISERFGSYNEQFF. For the CDR3, the DNA is TGTGCCATCAGTGAACGGTTCGGGTCCTACAATGAGCAGTTCTTC.

This rearrangement joins TRBV6-5 to TRBJ2-5; 7 bases match TRBD1. Gene TRBJ2-7 matches the end of the DNA better, so the J call may be wrong. Germline lookup yields CDR1 MNHEY and CDR2 SVGAGI. The CDR3 has 12 residues. The CDR3 sequence: CASSQGQYEQYF. The CDR3 DNA is TGTGCCAGCAGTCAGGGACAGTACGAGCAGTACTTC.

The chain joins TRBV7-8 to TRBJ1-3; D not certain. V dropped 2 bases and J dropped 0 bases, with 11 bases sitting between them. Germline values: CDR1 SGHVS, CDR2 FQNEAQ. This CDR3 has 16 amino acids. The CDR3 DNA follows: TGTGCCAGCAGCTTACCTCTGAGGGTCTCTGGAAACACCATATATTTT. Amino acid sequence: CASSLPLRVSGNTIYF. Filled out from reference TRBV7-8 and TRBJ1-3, the complete variable domain reads GAGVSQSPRYKVAKRGQDVALRCDPISGHVSLFWYQQALGQGPEFLTYFQNEAQLDKSGLPSDRFFAERPEGSVSTLKIQRTQQEDSAVYLCASSLPLRVSGNTIYFGEGSWLTVV.

This clone came up once. This CDR3 reads CASRSLGGKNTEAFF. The CDR3 DNA reads TGTGCCAGCAGATCCCTTGGGGGGAAGAACACTGAAGCTTTCTTT. The J gene is TRBJ1-1, the V gene TRBV6-5; D is perhaps TRBD1 (5 bases). Per germline, CDR1 MNHEY and CDR2 SVGAGI. CDR3 size: 15 residues. V shed 6 bases and J shed 1 base, with 15 bases lying between them.

The V gene is TRBV30, the J gene TRBJ2-3; 11 nucleotides match TRBD2. In germline, CDR1 is GTSNPN, CDR2 SVGIG (reference sequence). V lost 4 bases and J lost 6; bases outside the gene matches: 3. The CDR3 has 13 amino acids. CDR3 residues: CAWTSGRLDTQYF. The CDR3 DNA follows: TGTGCCTGGACTAGCGGGAGGCTGGATACGCAGTATTTT. The full variable domain, its missing parts supplied by reference TRBV30 and TRBJ2-3, is SQTIHQWPATLVQPVGSPLSLECTVEGTSNPNLYWYRQAAGRGLQLLFYSVGIGQISSEVPQNLSASRPQDRQFILSSKKLLLSDSGFYLCAWTSGRLDTQYFGPGTRLTVL.

The V gene is TRBV9, the J gene TRBJ1-3; no clear D gene. This CDR3 region has 13 residues. Trimming pared 3 bases from V and 6 bases from J, leaving 10 bases between. CDR1 and CDR2 (germline): SGDLS, YYNGEE. DNA of the CDR3: TGTGCCAGCAGCGGGAGGGTCGAAAACACCATATATTTT. Translation: CASSGRVENTIYF.

The CDR3, as DNA: TGCGCCAGCAGACATGTTGACGGGAACACTGAAGCTTTCTTT. Its translation: CASRHVDGNTEAFF. This sequence joins TRBV4-1 and TRBJ1-1; the D is unclear. CDR3 length equals 14 residues. Germline V gives CDR1 MGHRA, CDR2 YSYEKL. The V end was cut by 6 bases, the J end by 1 base, with 12 bases between.

Concerning this clone: One junction end disagrees with the germline gene, perhaps due to a read error. This rearrangement joins TRBV6-1 to TRBJ2-2; TRBD2 agrees at 10 bases. CDR1 is MNHNS, CDR2 SASEGT, per germline. The CDR3 spans 15 residues. In DNA form, the CDR3 reads TGTGCCGGCCAAAAAGCGGGAGGGTTCACCGGGGAGCTGCTTTTT. Its translation is CAGQKAGGFTGELLF.

The chain combines TRBV6-6 with TRBJ2-4; TRBD2 matches 7 bases. CDR1 MNHNY and CDR2 SVGAGI come from the germline V gene (reference sequence). CDR3 size: 12 residues. In DNA form, the CDR3 reads TGTGTTAGCGGGCGGGGAGCGGGCATTCAGTACTTC. It yields the protein CVSGRGAGIQYF.

The chain carries TRBV6-1 and TRBJ1-1; D is uncertain. CDR3 size: 12 residues. Germline V gene lookup returns CDR1 MNHNS and CDR2 SASEGT. V dropped 6 bases and J dropped 0 bases, with 5 bases sitting between them. The CDR3 spells CASRSMNTEAFF. For the CDR3, the DNA is TGTGCCAGCAGGAGTATGAACACTGAAGCTTTCTTT.

V and J are TRBV18 and TRBJ2-1; TRBD1 matches at 8 bases. The CDR3 is 15 amino acids. Per germline, CDR1 KGHSH and CDR2 LQKENI. With 2 bases clipped from V and 6 bases from J, the junction kept 6 bases outside the gene matches. This chain's CDR3 is CASSPNQGAGNEQFF. DNA for the CDR3: TGTGCCAGCTCACCAAACCAGGGGGCTGGCAATGAGCAGTTCTTC.

This clone was found a few times. The chain uses TRBV7-7 and TRBJ2-3; TRBD2 might be the D (7 bases). Germline V gene lookup returns CDR1 SSHAT and CDR2 FNYEAQ (reference sequence). V was shortened by 5 bases and J by 1 base, with 16 bases between the two germline ends. This CDR3 has 16 residues. Here the CDR3 DNA reads TGTGCCAGCAGCCCAGGGCAGGGGAGGGGCACAGATACGCAGTATTTT. Translating gives CASSPGQGRGTDTQYF.

The sample holds one count of this clone. This chain uses TRBV9 with TRBJ2-7; D is unclear. V lost 0 bases and J lost 0, with 7 bases in between. Germline CDR1 and CDR2: SGDLS and YYNGEE. This CDR3 comprises 14 residues. The CDR3 sequence: CASSVGSPSYEQYF. The CDR3 bases are TGTGCCAGCAGCGTAGGCTCACCCTCCTACGAGCAGTACTTC.

This chain joins TRBV14 and TRBJ2-3, with 8 bases lining up with TRBD2. The CDR3 runs 16 residues. The J segment lost 6 bases and the V segment lost 5 bases, leaving 13 bases of the junction unmatched. CDR1 is SGHDN and CDR2 is FVKESK in the germline V gene. Here the CDR3 reads CASSAHERGILDTQYF. Written as DNA, the CDR3 is TGTGCCAGCAGCGCCCATGAGCGGGGGATTTTGGATACGCAGTATTTT.